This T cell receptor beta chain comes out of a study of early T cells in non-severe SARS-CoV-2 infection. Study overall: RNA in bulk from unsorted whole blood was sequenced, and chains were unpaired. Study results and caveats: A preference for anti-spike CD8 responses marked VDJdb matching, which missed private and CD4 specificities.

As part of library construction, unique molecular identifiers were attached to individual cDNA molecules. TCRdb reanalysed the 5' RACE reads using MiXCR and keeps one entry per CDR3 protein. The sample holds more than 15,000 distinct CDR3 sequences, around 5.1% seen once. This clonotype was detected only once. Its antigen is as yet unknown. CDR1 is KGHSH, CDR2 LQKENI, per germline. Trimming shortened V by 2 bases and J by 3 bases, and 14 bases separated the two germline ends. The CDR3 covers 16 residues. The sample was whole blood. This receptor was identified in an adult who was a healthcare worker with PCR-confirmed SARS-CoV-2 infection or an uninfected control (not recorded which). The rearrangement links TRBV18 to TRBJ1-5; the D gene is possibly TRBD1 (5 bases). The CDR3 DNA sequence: TGTGCCAGCTCACCAGCCCGACGGGGACCCAATCAGCCCCAGCATTTT. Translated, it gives CASSPARRGPNQPQHF.